The present T cell receptor (beta chain) was sequenced within a study of blood T cell repertoires in COVID-19. This clone was seen repeatedly, ten times or more. Here immunoSEQ multiplex PCR was the method, and the copy in TCRdb shows in-frame clones only, minus some. The sample yields roughly 180,000 clones, roughly 84% seen once. Trimming cost V 2 bases and J 0 bases, with 9 bases left between them. The length of the CDR3 is 15 residues. Germline V lookup: CDR1 MNHEY, CDR2 SVGEGT. The V call is TRBV6-2 or TRBV6-3, the J call TRBJ2-3; D ambiguous. The sequence was collected from a man in his sixties who had recovered from COVID-19. The sample was PBMCs or T cells enriched from blood (not recorded which). CDR3 bases: TGTGCCAGCAGTTACCTAGGAACTAGCACAGATACGCAGTATTTT. Its translation: CASSYLGTSTDTQYF.